Shown below are 28 T cell receptor beta chains from a single sample sequenced in a study of CD8 T cells in ankylosing spondylitis. TCRdb independently ran MiXCR on the 5' RACE reads; one entry per CDR3 protein. Of about 540,000 distinct CDR3 sequences listed, approximately 12% are singletons. These TCRs' antigens remain unknown. Points from the study as a whole: What appeared characteristic of ankylosing spondylitis blood was a TCR beta motif of fewer than ten highly homologous variants.

The sequencing input was blood, either unsorted or a sorted T cell fraction (not recorded which). These receptors were collected from a male donor with ankylosing spondylitis.

The chain recombines TRBV6-1 with TRBJ1-1, with 9 bases identical to TRBD1. Germline V CDR1 and CDR2: MNHNS, SASEGT. The CDR3 totals 13 residues. V was clipped by 6 bases and J by 4 bases; unmatched bases: 3. The CDR3 nucleotides read TGTGCCAGCAGACGGACAGGGGCCACTGAAGCTTTCTTT. Translating gives CASRRTGATEAFF.

The genes are TRBV4-1 and TRBJ1-2; D unresolved. This CDR3 comprises 14 residues. V was cut by 1 base and J by 4 bases, with 10 bases left in between. Germline V CDR1 and CDR2: MGHRA, YSYEKL. The CDR3 coding sequence is TGCGCCAGCAGCCAAGGACTGGTGTCCTATGGCTACACCTTC. This codes for CASSQGLVSYGYTF.

The chain joins TRBV5-5 to TRBJ2-3; 8 bases match TRBD1. V was clipped by 0 bases and J by 2 bases; unmatched bases: 5. The CDR3 has 16 amino acids. Germline-derived CDR1 and CDR2 are SGHKS and YYEKEE (reference sequence). CDR3 amino acids: CASSLEGQVNTDTQYF. CDR3 coding DNA: TGTGCCAGCAGCTTGGAGGGACAGGTAAACACAGATACGCAGTATTTT. The complete variable domain, with remaining parts taken from reference TRBV5-5 and TRBJ2-3, reads DAGVTQSPTHLIKTRGQQVTLRCSPISGHKSVSWYQQVLGQGPQFIFQYYEKEERGRGNFPDRFSARQFPNYSSELNVNALLLGDSALYLCASSLEGQVNTDTQYFGPGTRLTVL.

V is TRBV20-1 and J is TRBJ1-6; 7 nucleotides align to TRBD1. The V gene's germline CDR1 is DFQATT and CDR2 SNEGSKA (reference sequence). Trimming removed 5 bases from V and 7 bases from J; junction bases left unmatched: 8. This CDR3 contains 14 residues. The DNA of the CDR3 is TGCAGTGCTCGAAGGGAGGGGGCGAATTCACCCCTCCACTTT. The encoded protein is CSARREGANSPLHF.

This clonotype was observed a handful of times. This rearrangement joins TRBV12-3 or TRBV12-4 to TRBJ2-3; a possible D gene is TRBD2 (6 bases). This CDR3 comprises 14 residues. With 5 bases removed from V and 0 bases from J, the gap between germline ends came to 9 bases. CDR3 in amino acids: CASSGGLSTDTQYF. The CDR3 DNA follows: TGTGCCAGCAGTGGAGGGTTAAGCACAGATACGCAGTATTTT.

CDR3 coding DNA: TGTGCCAGAAGGGCCTCAACTAATGAAAAACTGTTTTTT. Translation gives CARRASTNEKLFF. The chain couples TRBV2 to TRBJ1-4, with D hard to call. Trimming left V 9 bases short and J 0 bases short, with 8 bases between. This CDR3 contains 13 residues. CDR1 SNHLY and CDR2 FYNNEI come from the germline V gene. Filled out from reference TRBV2 and TRBJ1-4, the complete variable domain reads EPEVTQTPSHQVTQMGQEVILRCVPISNHLYFYWYRQILGQKVEFLVSFYNNEISEKSEIFDDQFSVERPDGSNFTLKIRSTKLEDSAMYFCARRASTNEKLFFGSGTQLSVL.

Worth noting for this clonotype: Mismatch with germline at one junction end may stem from a read error. The V call is TRBV24-1, the J call TRBJ1-6; 8 bases agree with TRBD1. CDR1 is KGHDR and CDR2 is SFDVKD in the germline V gene. The CDR3 runs 15 residues. Here the CDR3 reads CATSDPTGDNSPLHF. The CDR3 DNA reads as TGTGCCACCAGTGACCCGACAGGGGATAACTCACCCCTCCACTTT.

The rearrangement links TRBV29-1 to TRBJ2-3; D is uncertain. The CDR3 extends over 10 amino acids. Trimming stripped 6 bases from V and 8 bases from J, with 9 bases between. Germline values: CDR1 SQVTM, CDR2 ANQGSEA. As DNA, the CDR3 is TGCAGCGTGGGTAGTAGTACGCAGTATTTT. Protein sequence: CSVGSSTQYF.

This clonotype was observed many times. The J gene is TRBJ2-1, the V gene TRBV20-1; D call uncertain. Germline V gene sequence: CDR1 DFQATT, CDR2 SNEGSKA (reference sequence). The CDR3 covers 13 residues. Trimming left V 3 bases short and J 1 base short, with 7 bases between. Here the CDR3 reads CSASRPSYNEQFF. DNA for the CDR3: TGCAGTGCTAGTAGACCATCCTACAATGAGCAGTTCTTC.

In its sample, this clonotype was seen many times. The chain is built from TRBV2 and TRBJ1-2; 8 bases map to TRBD1. The CDR3 runs to 14 residues. CDR1 is SNHLY and CDR2 is FYNNEI in the germline V gene. J lost 5 bases, V lost 6 bases, and 8 bases had no gene match. As DNA, the CDR3 is TGTGCCAGCAGGGACAGGGCCATTGAATATGGCTACACCTTC. This codes for CASRDRAIEYGYTF.

This clonotype occurred a few times. The DNA of the CDR3 is TGTGCCAGCAGTCCTGGCTTGGTCCTAGCCGGGACAGATACGCAGTATTTT. Translated, it gives CASSPGLVLAGTDTQYF. V gene TRBV27 combines with J gene TRBJ2-3; D is perhaps TRBD2 (5 bases). The CDR3 is made up of 17 amino acids. Germline loops: CDR1 MNHEY, CDR2 SMNVEV (reference sequence). V lost 5 bases, J lost 3 bases, and 21 bases lay in between.

This rearrangement joins TRBV10-3 to TRBJ2-7, with D possibly being TRBD1 (5 bases). The germline V and J ends were trimmed by 10 bases and 2 bases, with 15 bases remaining between them. In germline, CDR1 is ENHRY, CDR2 SYGVKD. The CDR3 loop spans 13 amino acids. This CDR3 reads CATPRAVPYEQYF. Here the CDR3 DNA reads TGTGCCACCCCCAGGGCGGTCCCCTACGAGCAGTACTTC.

This clonotype was recorded at least ten times. This chain uses TRBV10-3 with TRBJ2-5; 7 nucleotides agree with TRBD1. The CDR3 spans 14 residues. Germline V gene sequence: CDR1 ENHRY, CDR2 SYGVKD. The trim removed 6 bases at V and 2 bases at J, leaving 6 bases unmatched. CDR3 loop: CAIRSGQTQETQYF. DNA of the CDR3: TGTGCCATCAGGTCGGGACAGACACAAGAGACCCAGTACTTC.

The chain is built from TRBV10-3 and TRBJ2-7; TRBD2 matches at 10 bases. The CDR3 covers 13 residues. Germline V gene sequence: CDR1 ENHRY, CDR2 SYGVKD. Trimming took 9 bases from V and 6 from J; bases not matched to a gene: 8. The CDR3 spells CAMSVSGRPEQYF. The CDR3 DNA follows: TGTGCCATGTCGGTTAGCGGGAGGCCCGAGCAGTACTTC.

Only a few counts were recorded for this clonotype. The gene calls are TRBV5-1 and TRBJ2-5; 7 bases agree with TRBD2. V gave up 4 bases and J gave up 4 bases; unmatched junction bases: 4. The CDR3 length is 13 residues. Germline V gene data show CDR1 as SGHRS and CDR2 as YFSETQ. CDR3 region: CASSGGEGETQYF. Here the CDR3 DNA reads TGCGCCAGCAGCGGCGGGGAGGGAGAGACCCAGTACTTC.

This clonotype was seen a few times. J is TRBJ2-1 and V is TRBV20-1, with D maybe TRBD2 (6 bases). Trimming left V 2 bases short and J 3 bases short, with 17 bases between. Germline assignment: CDR1 DFQATT and CDR2 SNEGSKA (reference sequence). The CDR3 length is 16 residues. CDR3 protein: CSARPPLAEDYNEQFF. The CDR3 DNA follows: TGCAGTGCTAGACCCCCACTAGCAGAAGACTACAATGAGCAGTTCTTC.

This clonotype was seen more than once but under ten times. The rearrangement links TRBV10-3 to TRBJ2-7; the D is unclear. The CDR3 covers 16 residues. Trimming stripped 0 bases from V and 4 bases from J, with 16 bases between. Germline V gene lookup returns CDR1 ENHRY and CDR2 SYGVKD. The CDR3 DNA is TGTGCCATCAGTGAGTCCAACTACTTCAGCTCGTACGAGCAGTACGTC. Amino acid sequence: CAISESNYFSSYEQYV.

The chain joins TRBV19 to TRBJ1-2; 7 bases match TRBD1. The length of the CDR3 is 13 residues. V shed 6 bases, J shed 4 bases, and the junction held 5 bases outside the gene matches. CDR1 is LNHDA, CDR2 SQIVND, per germline (reference sequence). The CDR3 DNA is TGTGCCAGTAGCAGGGGGAACCTCTATGGCTACACCTTC. Protein sequence: CASSRGNLYGYTF.

V gene TRBV12-3 or TRBV12-4 combines with J gene TRBJ1-1; D may be TRBD1 (6 bases). This CDR3 is 14 amino acids long. Trimming removed 8 bases from V and 1 base from J, with 14 bases in between. Here the CDR3 DNA reads TGTGCCAGCTCCTGGCAGGGGAAGAACACTGAAGCTTTCTTT. The encoded protein is CASSWQGKNTEAFF.

V gene TRBV27 combines with J gene TRBJ2-6; D is unclear. Per the germline V gene, CDR1 is MNHEY and CDR2 is SMNVEV (reference sequence). The CDR3 length is 20 residues. V was trimmed by 2 bases and J by 2 bases, leaving 22 bases between them. CDR3 loop: CASSLVPPRVVETGANVLTF. The CDR3 region has the DNA TGTGCCAGCAGTTTAGTTCCCCCCCGAGTCGTGGAGACTGGGGCCAACGTCCTGACTTTC.

This clonotype was counted only a few times. V is TRBV5-1 and J is TRBJ2-7; TRBD1 matches 10 bases. The V segment lost 2 bases and the J segment 5 bases; nucleotides outside the gene matches: 10. The germline gives CDR1 SGHRS, CDR2 YFSETQ. This CDR3 is 16 amino acids long. As DNA, the CDR3 is TGCGCCAGCAGCTTCGATCCGGGACAGGGGTCGGACGAGCAGTACTTC. It specifies CASSFDPGQGSDEQYF.

This clonotype was counted a few times. This chain joins TRBV27 and TRBJ1-5, with D tentatively TRBD1 (6 bases). The CDR3 sequence is 13 residues long. In germline, CDR1 is MNHEY, CDR2 SMNVEV (reference sequence). V lost 2 bases to trimming and J lost 7 bases, with 9 bases between them. This CDR3 is CASSLRGRQPQHF. The CDR3 bases are TGTGCCAGCAGTTTAAGGGGGAGACAGCCCCAGCATTTT.

This sequence joins TRBV29-1 and TRBJ2-6; no definite D call. V was clipped by 5 bases and J by 0 bases, with 8 bases between them. The CDR3 spans 14 residues. The germline gives CDR1 SQVTM, CDR2 ANQGSEA. This CDR3 is CSVTIASGANVLTF. Written as DNA, the CDR3 is TGCAGCGTTACCATTGCCTCTGGGGCCAACGTCCTGACTTTC.

The V gene is TRBV13, the J gene TRBJ1-6, with TRBD1 as a possible D gene (5 bases). This CDR3 has 15 residues. The V and J ends lost 1 base and 7 bases respectively, with 11 bases between them. The germline CDR1 and CDR2 sequences are PRHDT and FYEKMQ (reference sequence). The DNA of the CDR3 is TGTGCCAGCAGCTTAGAAGGGGTGGGGAATTCACCCCTCCACTTT. Translated, it gives CASSLEGVGNSPLHF.

This clonotype was picked up many times. This chain's CDR3 is CSARADTSHTEAFF. The CDR3 nucleotides are TGCAGCGCCAGAGCTGACACCTCGCACACTGAAGCTTTCTTT. The chain carries TRBV29-1 and TRBJ1-1; D not certain. The CDR3 is made up of 14 amino acids. Germline lookup yields CDR1 SQVTM and CDR2 ANQGSEA. V lost 7 bases, J lost 3 bases, and 18 bases lay in between. The complete variable domain, with remaining parts taken from reference TRBV29-1 and TRBJ1-1, reads SAVISQKPSRDICQRGTSLTIQCQVDSQVTMMFWYRQQPGQSLTLIATANQGSEATYESGFVIDKFPISRPNLTFSTLTVSNMSPEDSSIYLCSARADTSHTEAFFGQGTRLTVV.

In its sample, this clonotype was seen a few times. The chain carries TRBV9 and TRBJ2-3, with D maybe TRBD1 (5 bases). CDR1 is SGDLS, CDR2 YYNGEE, per germline. The CDR3 runs to 15 residues. Trimming took 0 bases from V and 0 from J, leaving 8 bases between them. The CDR3 protein is CASSVVPGSTDTQYF. CDR3 coding DNA: TGTGCCAGCAGCGTAGTCCCAGGGAGCACAGATACGCAGTATTTT.

This clonotype was found many times. V gene TRBV19 combines with J gene TRBJ2-1, with D hard to call. The CDR3 has 11 residues. Germline CDR1 LNHDA, CDR2 SQIVND (reference sequence). V was clipped by 6 bases and J by 1 base, with 1 base between them. The CDR3 DNA sequence: TGTGCCAGTAGATCCTACAATGAGCAGTTCTTC. It is translated as CASRSYNEQFF.

This clonotype was observed a few times. This chain connects TRBV11-2 to TRBJ2-1, with 14 positions matching TRBD2. Germline-derived CDR1 and CDR2 are SGHAT and FQNNGV. The length of the CDR3 is 18 residues. J gave up 3 bases and V 3 bases, and 7 bases lay outside the gene matches. The CDR3 reads CASSFKGTSGSIYNEQFF. The CDR3 region has the DNA TGTGCCAGCAGCTTTAAGGGGACTAGCGGGAGTATCTACAATGAGCAGTTCTTC.